This TCR beta chain was sequenced during a study of blood T cells in healthy people across ages. After removal of 2 bases from V and 5 bases from J, the junction contained 1 base not matched to a gene. Germline CDR1 is SGHTA and CDR2 is FQGNSA. The CDR3 spans 15 residues. Alongside a J-beta primer mix, a sample-barcoded 5' primer served in a second PCR lasting roughly 6 to 12 cycles. The authors tagged each cDNA molecule using a template-switch adaptor with 12 random nucleotides. TCRdb re-derived calls from the 5' RACE reads in MiXCR, one entry per CDR3 protein. The repertoire has 1.5 million to 1.8 million distinct CDR3 sequences, 35% to 45% of them found once; the top ten carry about 4.1%. General study findings and limits: Diversity estimates from one million T cells were considered underestimates. Strong correlation existed between TCR beta diversity and naive T cell percentage.

In the case of this clonotype: Its specificity is not known. This may stem from a read error, because a much larger clone lies one nucleotide away.

This receptor was taken from a young woman in good health. The sample was blood. The chain joins TRBV7-2 to TRBJ2-1, with 12 bases fitting TRBD2. The CDR3 DNA is TGTGCCAGCAGCTTACCTAGCGGGGGGGACAATGAGCAGTTCTTC. This translates into CASSLPSGGDNEQFF.